This TCR beta chain was sequenced during a study of Graves' ophthalmopathy and Graves' hyperthyroidism. Study details: Ophthalmopathy not arising within 18 months of follow-up defined hyperthyroidism as stable.

The study recruited hyperthyroidism patients aged 18 to 65 who were newly diagnosed, under 2 months' duration. Symptoms, serum thyroxine and TRAb, thyroid ultrasound, and orbital computed tomography formed the diagnostic basis. As to this clonotype: No antigen is known for it.

V was pared by 3 bases and J by 9 bases, with 17 bases between. CDR1 and CDR2 from the germline V gene are SGHTA and FQGTGA. This CDR3 has 15 amino acids. Amplifying from RNA transcripts, the study obtained TCR beta CDR3 regions. HTBI primers primed a first-round RT-PCR, and a second-round multiplex PCR followed. Via MiXCR, TCRdb re-called the multiplex PCR reads, giving one row per CDR3 protein. The sample lists more than 1,000,000 distinct CDR3 sequences; about two fifths were seen once. Study findings and constraints: Appearing in blood as well were most expanded thyroid clonotypes above 0.001 frequency.

The origin of this receptor is an adult man with Graves' hyperthyroidism. The chain couples TRBV7-3 to TRBJ2-2; D may be TRBD1 (5 bases). The specimen sequenced was peripheral blood or thyroid tissue (not recorded which). The CDR3 DNA sequence: TGTGCCAGCAGCTTGGGGCAGCTGATTCTACGGGAGCTGTTTTTT. Translated, it gives CASSLGQLILRELFF.